Listed here are 22 T cell receptor beta chains from one sample, sequenced in a study of T cell responses to AZD1222 COVID-19 vaccine. Using immunoSEQ multiplex PCR, the repertoire was profiled, and TCRdb retains in-frame clones only, with some absent. In the table there are 45,000 to 65,000 clones, over 80% of which are singletons. Sequences were derived from peripheral blood, sampled on day 0 of AZD1222 vaccination. The receptors come from an adult in good health.

The chain employs TRBV24-1 and TRBJ2-2; unclear D gene. V shed 3 bases and J shed 4 bases, with 11 bases lying between them. This CDR3 spans 15 amino acids. Looked up from germline, CDR1 is KGHDR and CDR2 is SFDVKD. The CDR3 protein is CATSDPTAVTGELFF. The CDR3 DNA sequence: TGTGCCACCAGTGATCCGACGGCCGTCACCGGGGAGCTGTTTTTT.

The chain links TRBV11-2 to TRBJ2-3, with no clear D. Between the trimmed V and J ends, which lost 4 bases and 6 bases, there was a span of 11 bases. Germline assignment: CDR1 SGHAT and CDR2 FQNNGV. The CDR3 totals 13 residues. In nucleotides, the CDR3 is TGTGCCAGCAGCTGGGCCCTAGTCGATACGCAGTATTTT. Its protein is CASSWALVDTQYF. Drawing the rest from reference TRBV11-2 and TRBJ2-3, the complete variable domain is EAGVAQSPRYKIIEKRQSVAFWCNPISGHATLYWYQQILGQGPKLLIQFQNNGVVDDSQLPKDRFSAERLKGVDSTLKIQPAKLEDSAVYLCASSWALVDTQYFGPGTRLTVL.

This chain joins TRBV12-3 or TRBV12-4 and TRBJ1-2; 7 bases align to TRBD1. V shed 6 bases and J 7 bases; nucleotides not matched to a gene: 8. The CDR3 covers 13 residues. CDR3 nucleotide sequence: TGTGCCAGCAGCAACGGACAGGTCTTTGGCTACACCTTC. Translation: CASSNGQVFGYTF.

The chain joins TRBV10-2 to TRBJ1-5; possible D gene TRBD1, 6 bases. The CDR3 has 14 residues. Germline values: CDR1 WSHSY, CDR2 SAAADI. The V gene lost 8 bases and the J gene lost 5 bases, with 16 bases spanning the gap. The CDR3 reads CASAGTGADQPQHF. As DNA, the CDR3 is TGCGCCAGCGCTGGGACGGGGGCCGATCAGCCCCAGCATTTT.

V and J are TRBV6-5 and TRBJ2-5; 10 nucleotides line up with TRBD1. Trimming cost V 8 bases and J 5 bases; bases outside gene matches: 11. The CDR3 has 15 amino acids. Germline assignment: CDR1 MNHEY and CDR2 SVGAGI. The CDR3, as DNA: TGTGCCAGCGAAATAGACAGGGGGCGTGAGGAGACCCAGTACTTC. Protein: CASEIDRGREETQYF.

This chain links TRBV5-1 with TRBJ2-2; unclear D gene. Trimming stripped 5 bases from V and 3 bases from J, with 11 bases between. Per the germline V gene, CDR1 is SGHRS and CDR2 is YFSETQ. The CDR3 length is 14 residues. The CDR3 loop is CASSRLWDTGELFF. The CDR3 DNA is TGCGCCAGCAGTCGCCTATGGGACACCGGGGAGCTGTTTTTT.

CDR3 residues: CASSYDRATYEQYF. Here the CDR3 DNA reads TGTGCCAGCAGTTACGACAGGGCTACCTACGAGCAGTACTTC. The rearrangement links TRBV6-5 to TRBJ2-7, with TRBD1 identical over 7 bases. Germline assignment: CDR1 MNHEY and CDR2 SVGAGI. CDR3 length: 14 residues. V lost 2 bases and J lost 2; bases outside the gene matches: 3.

The chain recombines TRBV7-9 with TRBJ1-4; D remains ambiguous. This CDR3 is built from 14 residues. V shed 3 bases and J shed 8 bases, with 13 bases lying between them. Germline CDR1 SEHNR, CDR2 FQNEAQ (reference sequence). The CDR3 DNA reads as TGTGCCAGCAGCTTCCCGGGGTTATCCGAAAAACTGTTTTTT. As protein: CASSFPGLSEKLFF.

A few counts support this clone. The CDR3 DNA follows: TGCAGCGTTGAAGATCGGAACAGCTACCAAGAGACCCAGTACTTC. Its translation: CSVEDRNSYQETQYF. The chain uses TRBV29-1 and TRBJ2-5; D gene ambiguous. The CDR3 has 15 residues. V was cut by 0 bases and J by 0 bases, with 11 bases left in between. Germline V CDR1 and CDR2: SQVTM, ANQGSEA.

V and J are TRBV19 and TRBJ1-1, with D unclear. V lost 5 bases to trimming and J lost 1 base, with 14 bases between them. The germline CDR1 and CDR2 sequences are LNHDA and SQIVND (reference sequence). The CDR3 extends over 15 amino acids. The CDR3 DNA reads TGTGCCAGTAGTCCTCTAACGTTAGGGAACACTGAAGCTTTCTTT. Translated: CASSPLTLGNTEAFF. The full variable domain, with the rest looked up from reference TRBV19 and TRBJ1-1, is DGGITQSPKYLFRKEGQNVTLSCEQNLNHDAMYWYRQDPGQGLRLIYYSQIVNDFQKGDIAEGYSVSREKKESFPLTVTSAQKNPTAFYLCASSPLTLGNTEAFFGQGTRLTVV.

The rearrangement links TRBV7-9 to TRBJ1-4, with a tentative D call TRBD1 (5 bases). The V end was cut by 3 bases, the J end by 0 bases, with 8 bases between. The CDR3 loop spans 15 amino acids. Germline lookup yields CDR1 SEHNR and CDR2 FQNEAQ (reference sequence). The CDR3 loop is CASSLAGTTNEKLFF. CDR3 DNA: TGTGCCAGCAGCTTGGCAGGGACAACTAATGAAAAACTGTTTTTT.

This chain uses TRBV19 with TRBJ2-3; D remains ambiguous. Between the trimmed V and J ends, which lost 2 bases and 3 bases, there was a span of 9 bases. The germline V gene encodes CDR1 LNHDA and CDR2 SQIVND (reference sequence). This CDR3 has 14 residues. The CDR3 DNA follows: TGTGCCAGTAGTATAAGGCTAGAAACAGATACGCAGTATTTT. It encodes CASSIRLETDTQYF.

V gene TRBV20-1 combines with J gene TRBJ2-5, with 9 bases matching TRBD2. Germline V gene sequence: CDR1 DFQATT, CDR2 SNEGSKA (reference sequence). The CDR3 extends over 17 amino acids. The V segment lost 3 bases and the J segment 1 base; nucleotides outside the gene matches: 12. DNA for the CDR3: TGCAGTGCTAGTGGGCTAGCGGGACCCCTCGCCCAAGAGACCCAGTACTTC. Its translation: CSASGLAGPLAQETQYF.

V gene TRBV5-4 combines with J gene TRBJ2-2, with 9 bases matching TRBD2. The V gene's germline CDR1 is SGHNT and CDR2 YYREEE (reference sequence). V shed 3 bases and J 4 bases; nucleotides not matched to a gene: 7. The CDR3 loop spans 16 amino acids. CDR3 in amino acids: CASSSPSGRTTGELFF. CDR3 coding DNA: TGTGCCAGCAGCTCCCCCAGCGGGAGGACCACCGGGGAGCTGTTTTTT.

This clone has just one count. The V and J genes are TRBV2 and TRBJ2-1; 8 bases match TRBD2. With V trimmed by 6 bases and J by 3 bases, 10 bases remained unmatched. Germline assignment: CDR1 SNHLY and CDR2 FYNNEI. The CDR3 has 16 amino acids. CDR3 sequence (DNA): TGTGCCAGCAGACGACGGGTAGCGGGAAACTACAATGAGCAGTTCTTC. This encodes CASRRRVAGNYNEQFF.

The V call is TRBV27, the J call TRBJ2-7; possible D gene TRBD2, 5 bases. Trimming took off 5 bases at V and 3 bases at J, with 20 bases between the two ends. The germline CDR1 and CDR2 sequences are MNHEY and SMNVEV (reference sequence). The CDR3 consists of 16 residues. CDR3 in amino acids: CASSTNRVQRSYEQYF. As DNA, the CDR3 is TGTGCCAGCAGTACGAACCGGGTCCAGCGGAGCTACGAGCAGTACTTC.

The gene calls are TRBV5-4 and TRBJ1-5; a weak D match, TRBD1 (5 bases). The CDR3 is 14 residues long. The germline V gene has CDR1 SGHNT and CDR2 YYREEE (reference sequence). The V end was cut by 5 bases, the J end by 0 bases, with 9 bases between. CDR3 bases: TGTGCCAGCAGTCGGGGGGGTAGCAATCAGCCCCAGCATTTT. Residues: CASSRGGSNQPQHF.

As for this clone: At one of its ends the junction is not consistent with the germline gene, which may arise from a read error. J is TRBJ2-7 and V is TRBV24-1, with TRBD2 matching over 11 bases. CDR3 length: 15 amino acids. Germline CDR1 is KGHDR and CDR2 is SFDVKD. The CDR3 here is CATSDGGLADYGQYF. The CDR3 DNA is TGTGCCACCAGTGATGGGGGACTAGCGGACTACGGGCAGTACTTC.

The CDR3: CASSPDLATQYF. In nucleotides, the CDR3 is TGTGCCAGCAGCCCGGACCTGGCTACGCAGTATTTT. The rearrangement links TRBV6-2 or TRBV6-3 to TRBJ2-3, with D hard to call. CDR3 length: 12 amino acids. Germline V gives CDR1 MNHEY, CDR2 SVGEGT. Trimming shortened V by 6 bases and J by 8 bases, and 12 bases separated the two germline ends.

The DNA of the CDR3 is TGTGCCAGCAGTGAATTGTATGCACGAAACACCATATATTTT. It yields the protein CASSELYARNTIYF. This rearrangement joins TRBV25-1 to TRBJ1-3; D is undetermined. V was clipped by 1 base and J by 5 bases, with 9 bases between them. The germline gives CDR1 MGHDK, CDR2 SYGVNS. This CDR3 is 14 amino acids long.

This rearrangement joins TRBV30 to TRBJ2-1; 12 bases fit TRBD2. CDR1 and CDR2 from the germline V gene are GTSNPN and SVGIG (reference sequence). The CDR3 loop spans 16 amino acids. The trim removed 3 bases at V and 5 bases at J, leaving 8 bases unmatched. CDR3 protein: CAWSLRTSGINNEQFF. Written as DNA, the CDR3 is TGTGCCTGGAGCCTACGGACTAGCGGGATTAACAATGAGCAGTTCTTC.

The V gene is TRBV30, the J gene TRBJ1-2; tentatively, D is TRBD1 (5 bases). Germline V gene sequence: CDR1 GTSNPN, CDR2 SVGIG (reference sequence). The CDR3 is 14 amino acids. Deletions cut 6 bases from V and 7 bases from J, with 21 bases between. The CDR3: CACTELGEWSGYTF. Here the CDR3 DNA reads TGTGCCTGCACGGAGTTAGGGGAATGGAGTGGCTACACCTTC.